The source of this TCR beta chain is a study of STAT5B mutations in CD4+ large granular lymphocyte leukemia (dated by TCRdb to 2021 to 2024). Turning to the overall study: Among the healthy controls, the CDR3 'QG' motif was associated with a particular HLA allele. Flow cytometry on FACSCanto II or FACSVerse showed that the purified fractions were more than 95% pure among lymphocytes. TCRbeta repertoires of CD4+ T-cell large granular lymphocyte leukemia patients were compared with those of healthy blood donors. The investigation overall reported the following: TRBV06-family usage was enriched among the top patient clones (8/27) compared with healthy controls (2/35). The data were not HLA-matched, and the higher clonality in CD4+ T-LGLL than in CD8+ T-LGLL could be due to the relatively small sample size. Compared with healthy CD4+ repertoires, CD4-sorted patient repertoires appeared more clonal, and this difference remained even after the putative leukemic clones were removed. Main leukemic clonotypes were private to each patient, although less than 30% of the main leukemic clonotypes were found at low frequency in the non-leukemic repertoires of other patients.

Healthy controls were approximately 40 blood donors whose buffy coats came from the Finnish Red Cross blood service. All TCR-sequenced material derived from peripheral blood: patient blood samples and healthy donor buffy coats. Ficoll-Hypaque gradient centrifugation was used to isolate peripheral blood mononuclear cells. CD4+ cells were magnetically purified from the buffy coats of healthy controls. The Gentra Puregene Cell and Tissue kit was used for genomic DNA extraction, and quantification was performed on a Qubit 2.0 fluorometer. Trimming takes 4 bases from V and 7 bases from J, and the germline ends sit 8 bases apart. CDR1 is given as LNHDA and CDR2 as SQIVND, both from the germline V gene (reference sequence). There are 12 amino acids in the CDR3, from cysteine to phenylalanine inclusive. CDR3 DNA is the only sequence kept; it has 36 bases, read in frame from the first base. Worth noting for this clone: It has no known antigen specificity. No qualities accompany the bases; no much larger clone lies one base away.

The immunoSEQ assay at survey resolution was used to sequence TCRbeta rearrangements from genomic DNA. In the original analysis: A lowest detectable productive clonotype frequency of 2.59 x 10-5 was observed in the TCR sequencing data. Only productive TCRbeta rearrangements, defined as complete and in-frame sequences, were included in the analyses. Clonality for each sample was calculated as Simpson clonality in the immunoSEQ Analyzer version 3.0. Based on frequency, clones were grouped as very rare, small, medium, large (1-20%) or hyperexpanded (>20%). Generation probabilities were estimated with OLGA 1.2.3, V-gene circos plots were made with VDJtools, specificities were looked up in VDJdb, and CDR3 motifs were identified with GLIPH. What TCRdb holds here is the immuneACCESS table cut down to in-frame rearrangements. Part of the clones is not present; checked against another copy, under half of the missing clones reflect an unresolved V gene, and the others are unexplained. Clonal size and the V and J genes are those of that table, whereas D and trimming came from the DNA. This sample holds 20,000 to 30,000 clones; around 81% were observed only once. Clones ranked in the top ten supply approximately 0.32% of the sample.

This receptor chain uses TRBV19 and TRBJ2-1; no D segment can be confidently identified. The TCR originated in a human donor in good health. Sequenced sample: CD4+ T cells from blood buffy coats. The DNA sequence is TGTGCCAGTAGTAAGAACAGTAATGAGCAGTTCTTC. Its protein reads: CASSKNSNEQFF.